Listed below are T cell receptor beta chains from one sample, sequenced in a study of T cell repertoires in cytomegalovirus infection. Their cognate antigens are unknown. TCRdb reprocessed the reads with MiXCR, giving one entry per CDR3 protein. The sample has under 200,000 distinct CDR3 sequences, 20% to 25% seen once; the top ten hold around a quarter. This specimen was CD8+ T cells from cultured PBMCs, taken from culture after CMV antigen stimulation. The receptors originated from a human donor in good health (CMV status not recorded). Some clones in this sample may be carry-over from other donors' samples. The CDR3 runs from the conserved cysteine through the conserved F or W. The D gene is left open where the match is weak. Clone size appears in some rows only: once, few, many, or a class for an expanded clone.

J gene	D gene	V gene	clone size	CDR3 DNA	CDR3 protein
TRBJ1-5	.	TRBV12-3/TRBV12-4	.	TGTGCCAGCAGTTTAGGGGGCCTTTATCAGCCCCAGCATTTT	CASSLGGLYQPQHF
TRBJ1-1	.	TRBV7-6	.	TGTGCCAGCAGTCCTGGCACGGGGGCCCGCACTGAAGCTTTCTTT	CASSPGTGARTEAFF
TRBJ1-5	.	TRBV9	.	TGTGCCAGAACAGGGCAGGATTATAGCAATCAGCCCCAGCATTTT	CARTGQDYSNQPQHF
TRBJ2-2	TRBD2	TRBV7-2	few	TGTGCCAGCAGCTTAAATCGGTTTAGGGCGGGGGGGCGTAGCACCGGGGAGCTGTTTTTT	CASSLNRFRAGGRSTGELFF
TRBJ2-7	.	TRBV7-6	few	TGTGCCAGCAGCTTAAGGATTGGCATCAACGAGCAGTACTTC	CASSLRIGINEQYF
TRBJ2-6	.	TRBV7-3	.	TGTGCCAGCAGCTTAACCCCTGGGGCCAACGTCCTGACTTTC	CASSLTPGANVLTF
TRBJ1-2	.	TRBV4-1	.	TGCGCCAGCAGCTATTCCCAGGAATACATTCGGGATGGCTACACCTTC	CASSYSQEYIRDGYTF
TRBJ2-7	.	TRBV28	.	TGTGCCAGCACCTCGGGACGGCCCTTCTCCGAGCAGTACTTC	CASTSGRPFSEQYF
TRBJ1-1	.	TRBV25-1	few	TGTGCCAGCAGTGAACTGGGGGAGATGGGCACTGAAGCTTTCTTT	CASSELGEMGTEAFF
TRBJ2-2	TRBD1	TRBV12-3/TRBV12-4	.	TGTGCCAGCGGCAGGGGGCAGAGCGGGGAGCTGTTTTTT	CASGRGQSGELFF
TRBJ1-2	.	TRBV7-2	.	TGTGCCAGCAGCTTACCGGGGGCTGAGGGCTACACCTTC	CASSLPGAEGYTF
TRBJ2-1	.	TRBV7-6	few	TGTGCCAGCAGCTTACTCGCGGGTGCCGGCAATGAGCAGTTCTTC	CASSLLAGAGNEQFF
TRBJ2-5	TRBD2	TRBV4-3	.	TGCGCCAGCAGCCAACTAGCGGGGGTCGAGACCCAGTACTTC	CASSQLAGVETQYF
TRBJ1-5	TRBD1	TRBV7-2	few	TGTGCCAGCAGCTTACGGGGCCAGGGGGCCTCCAATCAGCCCCAGCATTTT	CASSLRGQGASNQPQHF
TRBJ1-1	.	TRBV7-6	.	TGTGCCAGCAGTGTTAGAAAGGGGGGGAACACTGAAGCTTTCTTT	CASSVRKGGNTEAFF
TRBJ1-1	TRBD1	TRBV6-2/TRBV6-3	.	TGTGCCAGCAGTGACAGGGGCGGGACTGAAGCTTTCTTT	CASSDRGGTEAFF
TRBJ1-5	.	TRBV11-2	.	TGTGCCAGCAGCGGGGGGGAAGGGACTGTTAATAGCAATCAGCCCCAGCATTTT	CASSGGEGTVNSNQPQHF
TRBJ1-2	.	TRBV11-1	.	TGTGCCAGCAGCGTAGGGCCTGATAACTATGGCTACACCTTC	CASSVGPDNYGYTF
TRBJ1-2	.	TRBV12-3/TRBV12-4	few	TGTGCCAGCAGTTATCGGGGCCACCTAGGGAACTATGGCTACACCTTC	CASSYRGHLGNYGYTF
TRBJ1-2	.	TRBV4-1	few	TGCGCCAGCAGCCAAGAATATGCGTCAGGTCCTCTCCGGCCAGGCTACACCTTC	CASSQEYASGPLRPGYTF
TRBJ1-5	.	TRBV6-1	few	TGTGCCAGCAGTGAAGCGCTAGGCCTGGGCTTTAATCAGCCCCAGCATTTT	CASSEALGLGFNQPQHF
TRBJ2-1	.	TRBV9	few	TGTGCCAGCAGCCCTGGTAGCCGAGGGGTGGGCAATGAGCAGTTCTTC	CASSPGSRGVGNEQFF
TRBJ2-7	TRBD1	TRBV12-3/TRBV12-4	.	TGTGCCAGCAGCACCCCGGGACAGGCGGTTGGGGTTTCCTACGAGCAGTACTTC	CASSTPGQAVGVSYEQYF
TRBJ1-5	TRBD1	TRBV4-1	few	TGCGCCAGCAGCTCCCGACAGGGAAATCAGCCCCAGCATTTT	CASSSRQGNQPQHF
TRBJ2-2	TRBD1	TRBV6-2/TRBV6-3	.	TGTGCCAGCTGGGGCCCGGGACAGCTCACCGGGGAGCTGTTTTTT	CASWGPGQLTGELFF
TRBJ1-1	.	TRBV29-1	few	TGCAGCGTTCCGGGCCCAAGGAACACTGAAGCTTTCTTT	CSVPGPRNTEAFF
TRBJ1-2	TRBD1	TRBV14	few	TGTGCCAGCAGCCAAGGTCCCAGGGGGCGCGTCGGAGGCTACACCTTC	CASSQGPRGRVGGYTF
TRBJ2-1	TRBD2	TRBV7-2	.	TGTGCCAGCAGCTTAATGATGGGACTAGCGATTGATGAGCAGTTCTTC	CASSLMMGLAIDEQFF
TRBJ2-5	.	TRBV4-3	.	TGCGCCAGCAGCCAAGTGGAGCAAGAGACCCAGTACTTC	CASSQVEQETQYF
TRBJ2-7	.	TRBV6-1	.	TGTGCCAGCAGTGAATTGTCCAGTGGGATTTACGAGCAGTACTTC	CASSELSSGIYEQYF
TRBJ2-3	.	TRBV7-3	.	TGTGCCAGCAGCCAAGGACCTCACCCCCCCCTGGATACGCAGTATTTT	CASSQGPHPPLDTQYF
TRBJ1-5	TRBD1	TRBV7-2	few	TGTGCCAGCAGCTTAGAACAGGGGGGAGGACAGCCCCAGCATTTT	CASSLEQGGGQPQHF
TRBJ1-4	.	TRBV7-9	many	TGTGCCAGCAGCTTAGACGAAAAACTGTTTTTT	CASSLDEKLFF
TRBJ1-5	.	TRBV6-2/TRBV6-3	.	TGTGCCAGCAGTTCCCGGACGGAACTTAATAGCAATCAGCCCCAGCATTTT	CASSSRTELNSNQPQHF
TRBJ2-5	.	TRBV7-2	.	TGTGCCAGCAGCTTAGCGTTGGGAAAAGAGACCCAGTACTTC	CASSLALGKETQYF
TRBJ2-1	.	TRBV6-6	few	TGTGCCAGCACTGGGAGAGGGTTGGTGGAAAATGAGCAGTTCTTC	CASTGRGLVENEQFF
TRBJ2-3	TRBD2	TRBV13	.	TGTGCCAGCAGCCCAAGACTAGCGGGGGGGAATACGCAGTATTTT	CASSPRLAGGNTQYF
TRBJ1-1	.	TRBV12-3/TRBV12-4	.	TGTGCCAGCAGTTTAGCGTTGGTAGACCTGAACACTGAAGCTTTCTTT	CASSLALVDLNTEAFF
TRBJ2-5	.	TRBV7-9	.	TGTGCCAGCAGCTCGACCCGGGACTACCAAGAGACCCAGTACTTC	CASSSTRDYQETQYF
TRBJ1-1	TRBD1	TRBV7-3	few	TGTGCCAGCACACTTTTGTTCGCACCGGGACAGTTAATGAACACTGAAGCTTTCTTT	CASTLLFAPGQLMNTEAFF
TRBJ1-1	.	TRBV5-1	few	TGCGCCAGCAGCCTGGGACATCGGAACACTGAAGCTTTCTTT	CASSLGHRNTEAFF